This T cell receptor (beta chain) was recorded in a study of blood T cell repertoires in COVID-19. Whole-study context: Nucleic acid was either cDNA or gDNA, and it came from T cells, B-cell-depleted T cells, or PBMCs.

Authors' analysis steps: By means of reference gene primer amplification, nucleated cell counts were estimated. TCRdb keeps only in-frame clones here, not all; method: immunoSEQ multiplex PCR. The V and J calls and the clone size are those of that table, but D and trimming were determined from the DNA. The sample comprises some 71,000 clones, more than 65% of which are singletons, and 20% to 25% rests with the top ten. CDR3 length: 13 amino acids. The V gene lost 6 bases and the J gene lost 3 bases, with 10 bases spanning the gap. Germline V gene data show CDR1 as SGHTS and CDR2 as YDEGEE. This receptor was obtained from a woman aged 45-65 years with acute or convalescent COVID-19. Sequencing was performed on peripheral blood. J is TRBJ1-3 and V is TRBV5-8; tentatively, D is TRBD1 (6 bases). CDR3 protein: CASTTGLGNTIYF. The CDR3 DNA is TGTGCCAGCACAACAGGGCTTGGAAACACCATATATTTT.